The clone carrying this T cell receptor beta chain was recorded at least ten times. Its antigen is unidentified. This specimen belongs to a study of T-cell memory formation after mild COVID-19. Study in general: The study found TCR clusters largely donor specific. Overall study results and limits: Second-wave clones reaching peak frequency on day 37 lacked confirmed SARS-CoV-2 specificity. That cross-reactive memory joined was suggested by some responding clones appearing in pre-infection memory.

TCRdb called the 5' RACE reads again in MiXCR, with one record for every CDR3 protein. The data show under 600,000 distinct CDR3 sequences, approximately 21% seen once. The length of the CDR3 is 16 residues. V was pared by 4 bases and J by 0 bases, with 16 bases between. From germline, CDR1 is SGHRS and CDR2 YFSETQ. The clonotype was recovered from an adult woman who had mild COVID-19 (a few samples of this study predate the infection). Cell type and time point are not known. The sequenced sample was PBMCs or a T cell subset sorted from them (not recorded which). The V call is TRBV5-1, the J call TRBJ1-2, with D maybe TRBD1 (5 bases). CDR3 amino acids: CASSPGPERPNYGYTF. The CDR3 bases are TGCGCCAGCAGCCCGGGACCCGAACGCCCTAACTATGGCTACACCTTC.